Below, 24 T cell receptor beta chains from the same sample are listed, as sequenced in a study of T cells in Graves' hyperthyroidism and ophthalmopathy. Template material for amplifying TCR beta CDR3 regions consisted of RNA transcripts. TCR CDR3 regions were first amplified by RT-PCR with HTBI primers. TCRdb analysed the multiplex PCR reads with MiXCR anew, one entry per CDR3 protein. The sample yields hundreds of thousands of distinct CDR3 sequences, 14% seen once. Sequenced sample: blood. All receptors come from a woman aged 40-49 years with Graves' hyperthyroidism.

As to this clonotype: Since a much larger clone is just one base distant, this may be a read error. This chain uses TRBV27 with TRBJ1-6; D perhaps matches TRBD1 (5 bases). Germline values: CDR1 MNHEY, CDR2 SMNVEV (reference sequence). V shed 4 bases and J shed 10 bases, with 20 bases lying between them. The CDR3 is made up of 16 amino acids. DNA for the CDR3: TGTGCCAGCAGTTCCGCTGGGGACGGGACTTTCTCACCCCTCCACTTT. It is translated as CASSSAGDGTFSPLHF.

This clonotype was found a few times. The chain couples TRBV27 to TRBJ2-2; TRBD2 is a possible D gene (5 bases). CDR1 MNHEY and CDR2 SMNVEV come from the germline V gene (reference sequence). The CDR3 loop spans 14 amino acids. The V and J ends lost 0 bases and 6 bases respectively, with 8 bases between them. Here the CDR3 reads CASSLSPGSGELFF. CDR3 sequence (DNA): TGTGCCAGCAGTTTATCGCCGGGGTCCGGGGAGCTGTTTTTT.

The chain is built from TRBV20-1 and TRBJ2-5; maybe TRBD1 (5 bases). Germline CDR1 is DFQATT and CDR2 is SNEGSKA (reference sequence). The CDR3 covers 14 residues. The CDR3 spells CRAGFGTTQETQYF. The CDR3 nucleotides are TGCAGGGCAGGGTTTGGCACTACTCAAGAGACCCAGTACTTC.

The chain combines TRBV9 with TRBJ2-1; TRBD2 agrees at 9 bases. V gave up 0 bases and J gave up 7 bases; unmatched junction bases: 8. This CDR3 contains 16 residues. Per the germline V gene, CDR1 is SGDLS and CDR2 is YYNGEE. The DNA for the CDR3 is TGTGCCAGCAGCGTAGAGGTTAGCGGGAGCAGAAATGAGCAGTTCTTC. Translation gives CASSVEVSGSRNEQFF.

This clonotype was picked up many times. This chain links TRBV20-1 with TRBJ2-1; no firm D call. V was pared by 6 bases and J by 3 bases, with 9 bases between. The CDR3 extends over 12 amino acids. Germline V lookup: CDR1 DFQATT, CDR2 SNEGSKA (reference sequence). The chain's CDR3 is CSANSHYNEQFF. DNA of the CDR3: TGCAGTGCGAACTCACACTACAATGAGCAGTTCTTC.

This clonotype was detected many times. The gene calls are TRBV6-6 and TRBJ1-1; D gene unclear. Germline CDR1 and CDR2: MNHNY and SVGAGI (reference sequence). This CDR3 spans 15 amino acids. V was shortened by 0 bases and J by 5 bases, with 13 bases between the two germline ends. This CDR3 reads CASSYSSGSGTEAFF. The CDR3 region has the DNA TGTGCCAGCAGTTACTCGTCGGGAAGTGGGACTGAAGCTTTCTTT.

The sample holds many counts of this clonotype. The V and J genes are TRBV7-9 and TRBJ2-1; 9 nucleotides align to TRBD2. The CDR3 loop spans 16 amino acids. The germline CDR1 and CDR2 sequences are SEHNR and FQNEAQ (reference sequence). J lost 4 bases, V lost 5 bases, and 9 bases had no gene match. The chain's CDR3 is CASSPLAGEIYNEQFF. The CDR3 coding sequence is TGTGCCAGCAGCCCCTTAGCGGGAGAAATATACAATGAGCAGTTCTTC.

The CDR3 DNA reads as TGTGCCAGCAGCTTCGGTGGGAGGAACAATCAGCCCCAGCATTTT. Translation gives CASSFGGRNNQPQHF. The genes are TRBV7-2 and TRBJ1-5; D is ambiguous. From germline, CDR1 is SGHTA and CDR2 FQGNSA. CDR3 length equals 15 residues. Between the trimmed V and J ends, which lost 3 bases and 3 bases, there was a span of 12 bases.

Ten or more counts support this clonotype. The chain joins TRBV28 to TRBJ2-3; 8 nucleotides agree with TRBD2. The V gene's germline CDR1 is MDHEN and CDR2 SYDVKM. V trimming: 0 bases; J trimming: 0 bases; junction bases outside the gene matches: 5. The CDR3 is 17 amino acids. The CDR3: CASSLWKAGGSTDTQYF. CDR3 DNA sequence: TGTGCCAGCAGTTTATGGAAGGCGGGAGGAAGCACAGATACGCAGTATTTT. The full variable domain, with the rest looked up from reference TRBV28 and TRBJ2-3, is DVKVTQSSRYLVKRTGEKVFLECVQDMDHENMFWYRQDPGLGLRLIYFSYDVKMKEKGDIPEGYSVSREKKERFSLILESASTNQTSMYLCASSLWKAGGSTDTQYFGPGTRLTVL.

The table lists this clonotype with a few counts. CDR3 in amino acids: CASSVTRYSNQPQHF. CDR3 coding DNA: TGTGCCAGCAGTGTGACAAGATATAGCAATCAGCCCCAGCATTTT. The J gene is TRBJ1-5, the V gene TRBV2; no definite D call. The CDR3 totals 15 residues. Germline V gives CDR1 SNHLY, CDR2 FYNNEI. V dropped 4 bases and J dropped 0 bases, with 10 bases sitting between them.

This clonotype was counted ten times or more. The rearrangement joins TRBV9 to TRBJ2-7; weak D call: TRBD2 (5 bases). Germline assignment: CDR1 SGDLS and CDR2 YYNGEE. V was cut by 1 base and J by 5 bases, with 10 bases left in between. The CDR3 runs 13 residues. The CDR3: CASSVLAGHEQYF. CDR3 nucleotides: TGTGCCAGCAGCGTACTAGCTGGCCACGAGCAGTACTTC.

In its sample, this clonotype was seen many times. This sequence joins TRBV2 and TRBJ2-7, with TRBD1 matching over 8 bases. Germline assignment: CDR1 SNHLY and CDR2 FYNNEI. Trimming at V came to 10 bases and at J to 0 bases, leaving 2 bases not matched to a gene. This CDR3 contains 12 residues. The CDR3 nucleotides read TGTGCCACCGGACAGGGCTCCTACGAGCAGTACTTC. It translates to CATGQGSYEQYF. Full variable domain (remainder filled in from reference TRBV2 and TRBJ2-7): EPEVTQTPSHQVTQMGQEVILRCVPISNHLYFYWYRQILGQKVEFLVSFYNNEISEKSEIFDDQFSVERPDGSNFTLKIRSTKLEDSAMYFCATGQGSYEQYFGPGTRLTVT.

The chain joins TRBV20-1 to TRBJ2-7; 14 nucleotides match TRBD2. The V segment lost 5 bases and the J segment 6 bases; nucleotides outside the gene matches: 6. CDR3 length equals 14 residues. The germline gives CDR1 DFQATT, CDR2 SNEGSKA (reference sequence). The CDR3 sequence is CSAETSGRALEQYF. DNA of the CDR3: TGCAGTGCTGAGACTAGCGGGAGGGCCCTCGAGCAGTACTTC.

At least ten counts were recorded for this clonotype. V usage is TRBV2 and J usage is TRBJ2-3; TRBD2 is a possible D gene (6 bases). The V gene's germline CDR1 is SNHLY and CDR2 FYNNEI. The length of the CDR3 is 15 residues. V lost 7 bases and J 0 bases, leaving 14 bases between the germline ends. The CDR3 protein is CASIRDSSSTDTQYF. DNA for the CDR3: TGTGCCAGCATTAGGGACTCTTCAAGCACAGATACGCAGTATTTT.

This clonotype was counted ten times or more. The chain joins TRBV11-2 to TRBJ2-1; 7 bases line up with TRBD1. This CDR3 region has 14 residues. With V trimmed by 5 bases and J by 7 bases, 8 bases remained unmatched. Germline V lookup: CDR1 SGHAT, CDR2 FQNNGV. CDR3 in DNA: TGTGCCAGCAGCCCGGGACAGCAGTCGAATGAGCAGTTCTTC. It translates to CASSPGQQSNEQFF.

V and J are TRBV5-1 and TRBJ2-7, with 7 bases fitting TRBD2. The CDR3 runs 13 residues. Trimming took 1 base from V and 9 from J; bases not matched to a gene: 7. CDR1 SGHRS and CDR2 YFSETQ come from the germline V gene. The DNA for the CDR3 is TGCGCCAGCAGCTTGTCTCTAGCGGACGCGCAGTACTTC. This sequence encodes CASSLSLADAQYF.

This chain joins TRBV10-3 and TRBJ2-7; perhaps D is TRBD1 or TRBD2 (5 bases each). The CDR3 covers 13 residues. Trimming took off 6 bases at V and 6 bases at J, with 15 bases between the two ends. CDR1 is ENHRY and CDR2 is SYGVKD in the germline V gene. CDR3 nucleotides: TGTGCCATCAGCGGGGCCCAAAACGGCGAGCAGTACTTC. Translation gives CAISGAQNGEQYF.

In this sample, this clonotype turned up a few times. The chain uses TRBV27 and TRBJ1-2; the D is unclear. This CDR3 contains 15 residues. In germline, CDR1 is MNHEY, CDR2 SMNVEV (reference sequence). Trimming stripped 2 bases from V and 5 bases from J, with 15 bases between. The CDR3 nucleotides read TGTGCCAGCAGTTTAGGAGAGGGCAGGCTATATGGCTACACCTTC. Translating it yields CASSLGEGRLYGYTF.

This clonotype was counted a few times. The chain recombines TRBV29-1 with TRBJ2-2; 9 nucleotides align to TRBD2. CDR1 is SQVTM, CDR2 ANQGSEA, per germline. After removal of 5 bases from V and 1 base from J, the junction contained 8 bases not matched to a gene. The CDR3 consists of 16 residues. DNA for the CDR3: TGCAGCGTTCTGAAGCGGGAGGCCCAGAACACCGGGGAGCTGTTTTTT. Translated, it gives CSVLKREAQNTGELFF.

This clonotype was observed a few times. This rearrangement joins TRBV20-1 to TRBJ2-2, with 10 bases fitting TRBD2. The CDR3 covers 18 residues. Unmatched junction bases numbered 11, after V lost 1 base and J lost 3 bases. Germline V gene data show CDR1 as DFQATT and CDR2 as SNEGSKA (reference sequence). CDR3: CSARGGLAASGDTGELFF. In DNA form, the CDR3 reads TGCAGTGCTAGAGGAGGACTAGCGGCAAGTGGGGACACCGGGGAGCTGTTTTTT.

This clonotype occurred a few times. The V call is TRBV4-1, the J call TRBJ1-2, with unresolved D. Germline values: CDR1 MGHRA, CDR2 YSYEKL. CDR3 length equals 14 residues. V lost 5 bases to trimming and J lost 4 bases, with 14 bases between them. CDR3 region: CASSDVRISYGYTF. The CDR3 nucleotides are TGCGCCAGCAGCGATGTTAGGATCTCCTATGGCTACACCTTC.

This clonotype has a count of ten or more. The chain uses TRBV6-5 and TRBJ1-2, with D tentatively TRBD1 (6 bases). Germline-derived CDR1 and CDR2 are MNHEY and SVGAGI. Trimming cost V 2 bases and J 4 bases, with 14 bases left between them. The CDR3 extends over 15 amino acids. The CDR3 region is CASSYELGDTYGYTF. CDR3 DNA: TGTGCCAGCAGTTACGAGCTAGGGGACACCTATGGCTACACCTTC.

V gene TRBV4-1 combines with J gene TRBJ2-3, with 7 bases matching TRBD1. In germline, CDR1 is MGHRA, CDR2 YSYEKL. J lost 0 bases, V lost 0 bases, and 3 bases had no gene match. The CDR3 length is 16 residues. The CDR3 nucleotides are TGCGCCAGCAGCCAAGATGACAGGGACAGCACAGATACGCAGTATTTT. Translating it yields CASSQDDRDSTDTQYF.

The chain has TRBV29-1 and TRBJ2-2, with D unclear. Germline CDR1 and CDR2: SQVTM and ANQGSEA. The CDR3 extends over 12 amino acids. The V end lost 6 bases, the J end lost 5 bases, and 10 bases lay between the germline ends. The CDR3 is CSVRDVTGELFF. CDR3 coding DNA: TGCAGCGTCCGCGATGTAACCGGGGAGCTGTTTTTT.